The rows below give T cell receptor beta chains drawn from one sample of a study of blood T cells in healthy people across ages. TCRdb ran MiXCR on the 5' RACE reads and lists one entry per CDR3 protein. Here the sample spans about 780,000 distinct CDR3 sequences, 46% being singletons. Material for sequencing was blood. Source of these receptors: a man older than 75 in good health. CDR3s include the opening cysteine and the closing phenylalanine or tryptophan. Each record gives: D gene, V gene, clone size, J gene, CDR3 DNA, CDR3 protein. The D gene is left open where the match is weak. Clone size appears in some rows only: once, few, many, or a class for an expanded clone.

D gene: .; V gene: TRBV29-1; clone size: few; J gene: TRBJ2-1; CDR3 DNA: TGCAGCGTTGAAGATCCATTAGGCGTAGTAGGTGAGCAGTTCTTC; CDR3 protein: CSVEDPLGVVGEQFF
D gene: TRBD2; V gene: TRBV29-1; clone size: .; J gene: TRBJ2-7; CDR3 DNA: TGCAGCGTTGAAGAAGGCGGGGGAGGCGAGCAGTACTTC; CDR3 protein: CSVEEGGGGEQYF
D gene: .; V gene: TRBV27; clone size: many; J gene: TRBJ2-7; CDR3 DNA: TGTGCCAGCTCTGAACCTTGGGGCCGAAGCTCCTACGAGCAGTACTTC; CDR3 protein: CASSEPWGRSSYEQYF
D gene: .; V gene: TRBV7-2; clone size: .; J gene: TRBJ2-2; CDR3 DNA: TGTGCCAGCAGCTTGAAGAGGGGGACCGGGGAGCTGTTTTTT; CDR3 protein: CASSLKRGTGELFF
D gene: TRBD2; V gene: TRBV20-1; clone size: few; J gene: TRBJ2-3; CDR3 DNA: TGCAGTGCTAGAGCCCCTACCGGGACTAGCGACCTGGATACGCAGTATTTT; CDR3 protein: CSARAPTGTSDLDTQYF
D gene: TRBD2; V gene: TRBV3-1; clone size: .; J gene: TRBJ2-3; CDR3 DNA: TGTGCCAGCAGCCGAAGTTGGTCGGGAGGGATAGATACGCAGTATTTT; CDR3 protein: CASSRSWSGGIDTQYF
D gene: .; V gene: TRBV4-1; clone size: .; J gene: TRBJ2-7; CDR3 DNA: TGCGCCAGCAGCCCCCGGGACCGTACCTACGAGCAGTACTTC; CDR3 protein: CASSPRDRTYEQYF
D gene: .; V gene: TRBV10-3; clone size: .; J gene: TRBJ2-7; CDR3 DNA: TGTGCCATCAGTGACGTACAGGGAATGGTGCTCGAGCAGTACTTC; CDR3 protein: CAISDVQGMVLEQYF
D gene: .; V gene: TRBV2; clone size: .; J gene: TRBJ1-6; CDR3 DNA: TGTGCCAGCAGTGAATGGGGGCCCAATTCACCCCTCCACTTT; CDR3 protein: CASSEWGPNSPLHF
D gene: TRBD2; V gene: TRBV20-1; clone size: few; J gene: TRBJ2-1; CDR3 DNA: TGCAGTGCGAAACACGGACTAGCGGGAGCGGATGAGCAGTTCTTC; CDR3 protein: CSAKHGLAGADEQFF
D gene: TRBD1; V gene: TRBV12-3/TRBV12-4; clone size: .; J gene: TRBJ2-3; CDR3 DNA: TGTGCCAGCAGTTTAAAGGGACAGCTAGCCCGAGATACGCAGTATTTT; CDR3 protein: CASSLKGQLARDTQYF
D gene: .; V gene: TRBV10-1; clone size: .; J gene: TRBJ1-1; CDR3 DNA: TGCGCCAGCAGTGAGGGCAGCCGGAACACTGAAGCTTTCTTT; CDR3 protein: CASSEGSRNTEAFF
D gene: TRBD2; V gene: TRBV5-6; clone size: few; J gene: TRBJ2-3; CDR3 DNA: TGTGCCAGCAGCCCCCGGGACTACCGTACAGATACGCAGTATTTT; CDR3 protein: CASSPRDYRTDTQYF
D gene: .; V gene: TRBV19; clone size: .; J gene: TRBJ1-2; CDR3 DNA: TGTGCCGCCTGGGCATATGGCTACACCTTC; CDR3 protein: CAAWAYGYTF
D gene: .; V gene: TRBV28; clone size: many; J gene: TRBJ2-3; CDR3 DNA: TGTGCCAGCAGTGTCCGCGGTTTTACAGATACGCAGTATTTT; CDR3 protein: CASSVRGFTDTQYF
D gene: TRBD2; V gene: TRBV20-1; clone size: .; J gene: TRBJ2-7; CDR3 DNA: TGCAGTGCTATCCTTAGCGGGAGGGCCGGGGAGCAGTACTTC; CDR3 protein: CSAILSGRAGEQYF
D gene: .; V gene: TRBV28; clone size: .; J gene: TRBJ2-7; CDR3 DNA: TGTGCCAGCAGTTTAGGAGGTGACAGGTCCTACGAGCAGTACTTC; CDR3 protein: CASSLGGDRSYEQYF
D gene: TRBD2; V gene: TRBV2; clone size: many; J gene: TRBJ2-3; CDR3 DNA: TGTGCCAGCAGTGAGCGTCTAGCGGGAGCAGTTGGCACAGATACGCAGTATTTT; CDR3 protein: CASSERLAGAVGTDTQYF
D gene: .; V gene: TRBV7-9; clone size: once; J gene: TRBJ1-2; CDR3 DNA: TGTGCCACCTCCGTCCAGGGTACTAACTATGGCTACACCTTC; CDR3 protein: CATSVQGTNYGYTF
D gene: .; V gene: TRBV10-3; clone size: .; J gene: TRBJ2-2; CDR3 DNA: TGTGCCATCAGTGAGTCGACCGGAGGGGAGCTGTTTTTT; CDR3 protein: CAISESTGGELFF
D gene: TRBD1; V gene: TRBV6-5; clone size: once; J gene: TRBJ2-7; CDR3 DNA: TGTGCCAGCAGGGTGGGGACAGGGAGGTACGAGCAGTACTTC; CDR3 protein: CASRVGTGRYEQYF
D gene: .; V gene: TRBV3-1; clone size: .; J gene: TRBJ1-5; CDR3 DNA: TGTGCCAGCAGCCAAGATTGGGCAGGGAGAGGCAATCAGCCCCAGCATTTT; CDR3 protein: CASSQDWAGRGNQPQHF
D gene: .; V gene: TRBV11-3; clone size: few; J gene: TRBJ2-5; CDR3 DNA: TGTGCCAGCAGCGGAGATCAGAGAAGGACCCAGTACTTC; CDR3 protein: CASSGDQRRTQYF
D gene: .; V gene: TRBV10-3; clone size: .; J gene: TRBJ2-1; CDR3 DNA: TGTGCCATCAGTGATTTATTGGGTAATGAGCAGTTCTTC; CDR3 protein: CAISDLLGNEQFF
D gene: .; V gene: TRBV6-2/TRBV6-3; clone size: many; J gene: TRBJ2-1; CDR3 DNA: TGTGCCAGCAAGGAGGAGAACCCCTACAATGAGCAGTTCTTC; CDR3 protein: CASKEENPYNEQFF
D gene: TRBD2; V gene: TRBV7-9; clone size: .; J gene: TRBJ2-7; CDR3 DNA: TGTGCCAGCAGCATATATTCGGGGGGACTAGCGGGAGTTCCCCACGAGCAGTACTTC; CDR3 protein: CASSIYSGGLAGVPHEQYF
D gene: .; V gene: TRBV7-8; clone size: many; J gene: TRBJ2-7; CDR3 DNA: TGTGCCAGCAGCTTAGGGGTTAGGGTCTACGAGCAGTACTTC; CDR3 protein: CASSLGVRVYEQYF
D gene: .; V gene: TRBV6-2/TRBV6-3; clone size: .; J gene: TRBJ1-1; CDR3 DNA: TGTGCCAGCAGCCACACGGGGAGTGGGACTGAAGCTTTCTTT; CDR3 protein: CASSHTGSGTEAFF
D gene: TRBD2; V gene: TRBV6-1; clone size: .; J gene: TRBJ2-7; CDR3 DNA: TGTGCCCGCAGTGAATCTCGGGAGCGGGAGTCTATAGGGGAGCAGTACTTC; CDR3 protein: CARSESRERESIGEQYF
D gene: .; V gene: TRBV9; clone size: .; J gene: TRBJ2-2; CDR3 DNA: TGTGCCAGCAGCGTAGGGGACACCGGGGAGCTGTTTTTT; CDR3 protein: CASSVGDTGELFF
D gene: .; V gene: TRBV9; clone size: .; J gene: TRBJ2-1; CDR3 DNA: TGTGCCAGCAGCGTAGGAGGCTCGCAAAAGCACAATGAGCAGTTCTTC; CDR3 protein: CASSVGGSQKHNEQFF
D gene: .; V gene: TRBV5-1; clone size: .; J gene: TRBJ1-1; CDR3 DNA: TGCGCCAGCAGCTTCCCGGGCACTGAAGCTTTCTTT; CDR3 protein: CASSFPGTEAFF
D gene: TRBD2; V gene: TRBV14; clone size: .; J gene: TRBJ2-7; CDR3 DNA: TGTGCCAGCAGCCAACTTAGCGGGCTGAGCTACTACGAGCAGTACTTC; CDR3 protein: CASSQLSGLSYYEQYF
D gene: TRBD2; V gene: TRBV5-1; clone size: .; J gene: TRBJ2-7; CDR3 DNA: TGCGCCAGCAAAGGACTAGCGGGGGACGGCGAGCAGTACTTC; CDR3 protein: CASKGLAGDGEQYF
D gene: .; V gene: TRBV28; clone size: .; J gene: TRBJ1-6; CDR3 DNA: TGTGCCAGCAGTTTCTCACCCCTCCACTTT; CDR3 protein: CASSFSPLHF
D gene: .; V gene: TRBV5-1; clone size: once; J gene: TRBJ1-1; CDR3 DNA: TGCGCCAGCAGCTCCGGGCAGCTCATGAACTCTGAAGCTTTCTTT; CDR3 protein: CASSSGQLMNSEAFF
D gene: .; V gene: TRBV7-2; clone size: .; J gene: TRBJ2-7; CDR3 DNA: TGTGCCAGCGGCACAAGGGACATCTCCTACGAGCAGTACTTC; CDR3 protein: CASGTRDISYEQYF
D gene: .; V gene: TRBV4-1; clone size: few; J gene: TRBJ2-1; CDR3 DNA: TGCGCCAGCAGCCTACGGGGGAACAATGAGCAGTTCTTC; CDR3 protein: CASSLRGNNEQFF
D gene: .; V gene: TRBV2; clone size: once; J gene: TRBJ1-1; CDR3 DNA: TGTGCCAGAGCGGGAGTCGGGGACACTGAAGCTTTCTTT; CDR3 protein: CARAGVGDTEAFF
D gene: .; V gene: TRBV2; clone size: .; J gene: TRBJ2-1; CDR3 DNA: TGTGCCAGCAGTGAACAGGGTAACTCCTACAATGGGCAGTTCTTC; CDR3 protein: CASSEQGNSYNGQFF
D gene: .; V gene: TRBV3-1; clone size: many; J gene: TRBJ2-1; CDR3 DNA: TGTGCCAGCAGCCAAGGGTTAGACTCCTACAATGAGCAGTTCTTC; CDR3 protein: CASSQGLDSYNEQFF
D gene: TRBD1; V gene: TRBV12-3/TRBV12-4; clone size: few; J gene: TRBJ1-5; CDR3 DNA: TGTGCCAGCAGTGACAGGGTATTTCAGCCCCAGCATTTT; CDR3 protein: CASSDRVFQPQHF
D gene: .; V gene: TRBV30; clone size: .; J gene: TRBJ1-4; CDR3 DNA: TGTGCCTGGAGTGGGGGGCTAGATGAAAAACTGTTTTTT; CDR3 protein: CAWSGGLDEKLFF
D gene: TRBD2; V gene: TRBV12-3/TRBV12-4; clone size: few; J gene: TRBJ2-1; CDR3 DNA: TGTGCCAGCAGTCCCCGGGTCGGGAGGGCCCGGCTCCCGTTCTTC; CDR3 protein: CASSPRVGRARLPFF
D gene: TRBD2; V gene: TRBV28; clone size: once; J gene: TRBJ2-5; CDR3 DNA: TGTGCCAGCAGGTACGAGCGGGAGGTCCAGACCCAGTACTTC; CDR3 protein: CASRYEREVQTQYF
D gene: .; V gene: TRBV20-1; clone size: many; J gene: TRBJ2-3; CDR3 DNA: .; CDR3 protein: CSVGTGSVEYF
D gene: TRBD1; V gene: TRBV11-2; clone size: once; J gene: TRBJ2-7; CDR3 DNA: TGTGCCAGCAGCTTAGCAGGGGGCGTACCCTACGAGCAGTACTTC; CDR3 protein: CASSLAGGVPYEQYF
D gene: .; V gene: TRBV6-4; clone size: .; J gene: TRBJ2-3; CDR3 DNA: TGTGCCAGCAGGAATAGTAAATGGGAGCCGGGCACAGATACGCAGTATTTT; CDR3 protein: CASRNSKWEPGTDTQYF
D gene: TRBD2; V gene: TRBV20-1; clone size: few; J gene: TRBJ2-1; CDR3 DNA: TGCAGTGCTCCCGGGACTAGCGGGAGTGCAAATGAGCAGTTCTTC; CDR3 protein: CSAPGTSGSANEQFF
D gene: .; V gene: TRBV15; clone size: once; J gene: TRBJ2-1; CDR3 DNA: TGTGCCACCAGCAGAGACCTCTTGTATGGCAATGAGCAGTTCTTC; CDR3 protein: CATSRDLLYGNEQFF
D gene: .; V gene: TRBV5-1; clone size: .; J gene: TRBJ2-5; CDR3 DNA: TGCGCCAGCATGGATCCGGGACGGGAGACCCAGTACTTC; CDR3 protein: CASMDPGRETQYF
D gene: TRBD2; V gene: TRBV9; clone size: few; J gene: TRBJ2-3; CDR3 DNA: TGTGCCAGCAGCGCTAGCGGGAGTTCTAGCACAGATACGCAGTATTTT; CDR3 protein: CASSASGSSSTDTQYF
D gene: .; V gene: TRBV10-3; clone size: few; J gene: TRBJ2-4; CDR3 DNA: TGTGCCATCAGTGAGTTCCGGGACAAAAACATTCAGTACTTC; CDR3 protein: CAISEFRDKNIQYF
D gene: TRBD2; V gene: TRBV9; clone size: .; J gene: TRBJ2-1; CDR3 DNA: TGTGCCAGCAGCGTACTTCCCGGGAGGTACAGTGAGCAGTTCTTC; CDR3 protein: CASSVLPGRYSEQFF
D gene: .; V gene: TRBV28; clone size: few; J gene: TRBJ1-5; CDR3 DNA: TGTGCCAGCAGCCCCGGCAGTTATAGCAATCAGCCCCAGCATTTT; CDR3 protein: CASSPGSYSNQPQHF
D gene: TRBD1; V gene: TRBV5-1; clone size: few; J gene: TRBJ2-7; CDR3 DNA: TGCGCCAGCAGAGTCGGACAGGGGTTTTCCTACGAGCAGTACTTC; CDR3 protein: CASRVGQGFSYEQYF
D gene: .; V gene: TRBV27; clone size: many; J gene: TRBJ2-7; CDR3 DNA: TGTGCCAGCAGTTTCAAAGGTTTGGGGAGTAACTACGAGCAGTACTTC; CDR3 protein: CASSFKGLGSNYEQYF
D gene: .; V gene: TRBV7-2; clone size: .; J gene: TRBJ2-1; CDR3 DNA: TGTGCCAGCAGCCCCCCGGGGCGGCTTCACAATGAGCAGTTCTTC; CDR3 protein: CASSPPGRLHNEQFF
D gene: .; V gene: TRBV7-2; clone size: .; J gene: TRBJ2-1; CDR3 DNA: TGTGCCAGCAGCTCAGGGGGCGGGAGGGCCTACAATGAGCAGTTCTTC; CDR3 protein: CASSSGGGRAYNEQFF
D gene: .; V gene: TRBV10-3; clone size: .; J gene: TRBJ2-6; CDR3 DNA: TGTGCCATCAGCGACAGCGACTACTCTGGGGCCAACGTCCTGACTTTC; CDR3 protein: CAISDSDYSGANVLTF